This TCR beta chain is from a study of monozygotic twins with inflammatory bowel disease (dated by TCRdb to about 2019). In terms of the full investigation: In total, 30 or so monozygotic twin pairs made up the full study: 19 Danish pairs, all IBD-discordant, plus nine German pairs, of which four were IBD-concordant and five were IBD-discordant. Each individual had, on average, about 151 000 unique TCRalpha sequences and 181 000 unique TCRbeta sequences available for analysis. Disease-associated traits were sought mainly through comparisons between IBD patients and their genetically identical healthy co-twins within discordant pairs. The research as a whole found: Concordant and discordant twins showed no difference in repertoire similarity, possibly because of limited statistical power. Measured by the inverse Simpson index, TCRbeta repertoire diversity was lower in IBD patients than in their healthy co-twins. Because patients were on differing immunosuppressive treatments, the repertoires may have picked up extra background noise and inter-individual variability. Distinction between different T cell subtypes could not be achieved in the analysis. Compared with healthy twins, IBD patients shared fewer clonotypes with other individuals, and the difference was most pronounced in patients with signs of disease activity. No single strong signal or clonotype linked to IBD turned up in the results, so the idea that one exists was not supported.

The library was obtained by 5' RACE. Each TCR library was prepared from about 4,000 ng of total RNA. For each sample, cDNA was synthesized in eight separate reactions using SMARTScribe reverse transcriptase. During cDNA synthesis, template switching was used to introduce unique molecular identifiers that contained a 6-nucleotide sample barcode. TCRalpha and TCRbeta cDNA was amplified by two nested PCRs of around 16 and 10 cycles, with bead purification after each PCR. Before amplification, the cDNA was both treated with uracil DNA-glycosylase and purified with the QIAquick PCR purification kit. In the second PCR, Illumina TruSeq-compatible adapters and sample-specific barcodes were added. Library quality and concentration were checked on TapeStation and Qubit, and libraries were pooled at approximately 5 ng each. Sequencing of the pooled libraries was done on an Illumina HiSeq2500 single-index Rapid Run using custom sequencing primers and 2 x 100 bp reads. The paper's processing steps were these. MiGEC version 1.2.6 was used for UMI-based consensus assembly, which corrected PCR and sequencing errors. MiXCR version 2.1.1 was used for V(D)J alignment, clonotype assembly and CDR3 extraction. Normalisation of gene usage, clonotype sharing and MAIT/NKT TCR abundance was achieved by analysing the top 1000, 10 000 and 20 000 clonotypes per sample. After downsampling to 27 000 UMIs, diversity was calculated as the inverse Simpson index using the vegan R package. Paired Mann-Whitney U tests were applied to discordant twin pairs, and Benjamini-Hochberg correction was used for multiple testing. TCRdb reprocessed the reads, reporting each CDR3 protein sequence once and no DNA. TCRdb, rather than the study authors, made the V and J calls. This sample's table lists about 110,000 distinct CDR3 sequences. Together, the top ten hold 9.5% to 15% of the sample.

An approximately 2.5 ml peripheral blood sample was drawn into PAXgene tubes per donor and stored at -80°C. Without any T cell sorting, total RNA was extracted from whole blood using the PAXgene blood miRNA kit on an automated QIAcube. Peripheral blood from monozygotic twin pairs, either concordant or discordant for inflammatory bowel disease, underwent deep TCRalpha and TCRbeta repertoire profiling that used unique molecular barcoding. Smoking habits were recorded for all twin pairs, and individuals were classified as current, former or never smokers. Worth noting for this clonotype: Its antigen is not yet known.

The clonotype originates from a human donor with ulcerative colitis or Crohn's disease, or a healthy co-twin of an affected twin (not recorded which). What was sequenced was blood.

CDR3 sequence: CASNLNSGNTIYF. Recombination linked TRBV6-6 to TRBJ1-3. Measured from the cysteine to the phenylalanine, the CDR3 is 13 residues long. The DNA is not on file. The germline V gene (reference sequence) sets CDR1 to MNHNY and CDR2 to SVGAGI.